These 11 T cell receptor beta chains originate from one sample sequenced in a study of cytomegalovirus exposure and HLA in healthy donors. The PCR contained 60 Vbeta and 13 Jbeta primers. Here immunoSEQ multiplex PCR was the method, and the copy in TCRdb shows in-frame clones only, minus some. The table has about 190,000 clones, around 80% seen once. The sample was PBMCs. The receptors stem from a young woman in good health and CMV-seropositive.

The chain recombines TRBV11-3 with TRBJ2-5, with 9 bases lining up with TRBD2. Germline loops: CDR1 SGHNT, CDR2 YENEEA. The junction had 9 bases not matched to a gene; V was cut back by 9 bases and J by 1 base. CDR3 length equals 15 residues. CDR3 sequence: CARKTSGGIQETQYF. CDR3 coding DNA: TGTGCCAGGAAAACGAGCGGGGGGATCCAAGAGACCCAGTACTTC.

This chain connects TRBV4-1 to TRBJ2-7, with TRBD1 identical over 7 bases. Per the germline V gene, CDR1 is MGHRA and CDR2 is YSYEKL. After removal of 6 bases from V and 5 bases from J, the junction contained 7 bases not matched to a gene. CDR3 length equals 13 residues. This CDR3 is CASSRGREDEQYF. The CDR3 bases are TGCGCCAGCAGTAGGGGGCGCGAGGACGAGCAGTACTTC.

This clone appeared once. This chain connects TRBV29-1 to TRBJ1-1; the D gene is possibly TRBD1 (5 bases). This CDR3 is 12 amino acids long. Germline V gene sequence: CDR1 SQVTM, CDR2 ANQGSEA. Trimming removed 7 bases from V and 2 bases from J, with 11 bases in between. The DNA for the CDR3 is TGCAGCGCCCAAGGGACTAACACTGAAGCTTTCTTT. The encoded protein is CSAQGTNTEAFF. Combining the CDR3 with reference TRBV29-1 and TRBJ1-1 gives the whole variable domain SAVISQKPSRDICQRGTSLTIQCQVDSQVTMMFWYRQQPGQSLTLIATANQGSEATYESGFVIDKFPISRPNLTFSTLTVSNMSPEDSSIYLCSAQGTNTEAFFGQGTRLTVV.

The chain couples TRBV7-9 to TRBJ1-5; D gene ambiguous. V dropped 8 bases and J dropped 4 bases, with 9 bases sitting between them. CDR1 SEHNR and CDR2 FQNEAQ come from the germline V gene (reference sequence). CDR3 length: 12 residues. CDR3 DNA sequence: TGTGCCAGCGGCACGGGGAATCAGCCCCAGCATTTT. As protein: CASGTGNQPQHF.

The V gene is TRBV4-1, the J gene TRBJ2-3; unclear D gene. Trimming pared 1 base from V and 3 bases from J, leaving 8 bases between. Germline CDR1 MGHRA, CDR2 YSYEKL. The CDR3 length is 14 residues. CDR3 coding DNA: TGCGCCAGCAGCCAAGCGGAGTTTACAGATACGCAGTATTTT. Its protein product is CASSQAEFTDTQYF.

CDR3 region: CASSLFGTGVDEQYV. The CDR3, as DNA: TGTGCCAGCAGTTTATTCGGGACAGGGGTCGACGAGCAGTACGTC. This chain links TRBV28 with TRBJ2-7; 10 bases map to TRBD1. V shed 1 base, J shed 5 bases, and the junction held 5 bases outside the gene matches. Germline V lookup: CDR1 MDHEN, CDR2 SYDVKM. This CDR3 contains 15 residues.

The chain recombines TRBV18 with TRBJ1-1; TRBD1 matches at 8 bases. Per germline, CDR1 KGHSH and CDR2 LQKENI. The CDR3 totals 17 residues. Unmatched junction bases numbered 16, after V lost 6 bases and J lost 4 bases. DNA for the CDR3: TGTGCCAGCTCTTCCCTCACAGGGGGGAGGTTGAGCACTGAAGCTTTCTTT. Residues: CASSSLTGGRLSTEAFF.

The V gene is TRBV7-9, the J gene TRBJ1-4, with TRBD1 matching over 8 bases. This CDR3 has 12 amino acids. Looked up from germline, CDR1 is SEHNR and CDR2 is FQNEAQ (reference sequence). V dropped 5 bases and J dropped 14; count of bases not matched to a gene: 7. This chain's CDR3 is CASSAQQGGLFF. The CDR3 DNA sequence: TGTGCCAGCAGCGCCCAACAGGGGGGGCTGTTTTTT.

The chain has TRBV5-4 and TRBJ2-1; 9 bases are shared with TRBD1. The CDR3 sequence is 15 residues long. V gave up 5 bases and J gave up 4 bases; unmatched junction bases: 7. Per the germline V gene, CDR1 is SGHNT and CDR2 is YYREEE (reference sequence). The CDR3: CASSRRQGGYNEQFF. CDR3 DNA sequence: TGTGCCAGCAGTAGACGACAGGGGGGGTACAATGAGCAGTTCTTC.

This chain connects TRBV7-3 to TRBJ2-1; a weak D match, TRBD2 (6 bases). This CDR3 is built from 17 residues. V was cut by 2 bases and J by 2 bases, with 16 bases left in between. The V gene's germline CDR1 is SGHTA and CDR2 FQGTGA. CDR3 region: CASSLSGVVKTYNEQFF. The CDR3 nucleotides read TGTGCCAGCAGCTTATCGGGGGTGGTAAAAACCTACAATGAGCAGTTCTTC.

The V call is TRBV4-1, the J call TRBJ1-2, with a possible D match to TRBD1 (5 bases). CDR1 MGHRA and CDR2 YSYEKL come from the germline V gene. V lost 3 bases and J lost 1, with 12 bases in between. CDR3 length equals 15 residues. The CDR3 nucleotides read TGCGCCAGCAGCCAGTCAGGGCGGGGTAACTATGGCTACACCTTC. Translating it yields CASSQSGRGNYGYTF.